Shown below are 20 T cell receptor beta chains from a single sample sequenced in a study of T-cell memory formation after mild COVID-19. TCRdb ran MiXCR on the 5' RACE reads and lists one entry per CDR3 protein. The sample yields about 270,000 distinct CDR3 sequences, 15% to 20% seen once. Material for sequencing was PBMCs or a T cell subset sorted from them (not recorded which). The source is a man aged 18 to 30 who had mild COVID-19 (a few samples of this study predate the infection). Cell type and time point are not known.

The genes are TRBV20-1 and TRBJ2-1; 10 bases match TRBD1. V lost 3 bases to trimming and J lost 5 bases; unmatched junction nucleotides: 4. Germline V gene data show CDR1 as DFQATT and CDR2 as SNEGSKA (reference sequence). The CDR3 is 14 residues long. CDR3 protein: CSARVGTGDNEQFF. The DNA for the CDR3 is TGCAGTGCTAGGGTCGGGACAGGGGACAATGAGCAGTTCTTC.

This clonotype came up a few times. J is TRBJ1-2 and V is TRBV25-1; D remains unclear. V was pared by 4 bases and J by 8 bases, with 14 bases between. CDR1 is MGHDK and CDR2 is SYGVNS in the germline V gene. The CDR3 sequence is 13 residues long. This CDR3 is CASSAPGNGGYTF. CDR3 coding DNA: TGTGCCAGCAGTGCCCCAGGAAACGGGGGCTACACCTTC.

This clonotype came up a few times. This sequence joins TRBV2 and TRBJ1-5; D is perhaps TRBD1 (5 bases). Per germline, CDR1 SNHLY and CDR2 FYNNEI. The CDR3 consists of 15 residues. Trimming removed 4 bases at V and 6 bases at J, with 16 bases between. The CDR3 DNA reads TGTGCCAGCAGTGGCCGCGGCAGGGCCGCTCAGCCCCAGCATTTT. Amino acid sequence: CASSGRGRAAQPQHF.

The sample holds many counts of this clonotype. This rearrangement joins TRBV6-5 to TRBJ2-1, with 10 bases matching TRBD2. CDR3 length: 15 residues. In germline, CDR1 is MNHEY, CDR2 SVGAGI. V gave up 6 bases and J gave up 4 bases; unmatched junction bases: 6. The CDR3: CASSFSGGLYNEQFF. The CDR3, as DNA: TGTGCCAGCAGCTTTAGCGGGGGGCTATACAATGAGCAGTTCTTC.

This clonotype was seen a few times. The chain has TRBV14 and TRBJ2-1; D gene ambiguous. Germline V gene data show CDR1 as SGHDN and CDR2 as FVKESK. The CDR3 is made up of 17 amino acids. Between the trimmed V and J ends, which lost 3 bases and 0 bases, there was a span of 15 bases. The CDR3 protein is CASSQAQPRSSYNEQFF. In nucleotides, the CDR3 is TGTGCCAGCAGCCAGGCGCAACCCCGGAGCTCCTACAATGAGCAGTTCTTC.

This clonotype has more than one count but fewer than ten. V is TRBV4-3 and J is TRBJ2-5; TRBD1 or TRBD2 may be the D gene (7 bases each). The ends were cut back, 6 bases at V and 1 base at J, with 15 bases in the middle. Germline V gives CDR1 LGHNA, CDR2 YSLEER. The CDR3 runs 15 residues. CDR3 in DNA: TGCGCCAGCAGTCCAGGGGGGGGGTTCCAAGAGACCCAGTACTTC. Its translation is CASSPGGGFQETQYF.

This clonotype turned up a few times. The chain couples TRBV20-1 to TRBJ2-7; D unclear. This CDR3 spans 11 amino acids. Trimming shortened V by 0 bases and J by 3 bases, and 3 bases separated the two germline ends. CDR1 is DFQATT and CDR2 is SNEGSKA in the germline V gene (reference sequence). The CDR3 nucleotides read TGCAGTGCTAGAGATTTCTACGAGCAGTACTTC. Translated, it gives CSARDFYEQYF.

This clonotype appeared a few times. The rearrangement uses TRBV9 and TRBJ1-2; D not resolved. The CDR3 is made up of 13 amino acids. Trimming stripped 3 bases from V and 3 bases from J, with 9 bases between. Per the germline V gene, CDR1 is SGDLS and CDR2 is YYNGEE. CDR3 in DNA: TGTGCCAGCAGCGGACCGAACGACTATGGCTACACCTTC. This codes for CASSGPNDYGYTF.

The rearrangement links TRBV15 to TRBJ1-2, with D maybe TRBD1 (6 bases). Germline V gene data show CDR1 as LNHNV and CDR2 as YYDKDF (reference sequence). Between the trimmed V and J ends, which lost 0 bases and 5 bases, there was a span of 13 bases. The CDR3 spans 15 residues. The CDR3 loop is CATSRDRGAPYGYTF. CDR3 in DNA: TGTGCCACCAGCAGAGATCGGGGGGCCCCATATGGCTACACCTTC.

This clonotype occurred many times. The V call is TRBV11-1, the J call TRBJ2-1, with D tentatively TRBD1 (6 bases). V lost 2 bases, J lost 4 bases, and 9 bases lay in between. The CDR3 is made up of 14 amino acids. Germline assignment: CDR1 SGHAT and CDR2 FQDESV (reference sequence). In DNA form, the CDR3 reads TGTGCCAGCAGCTTACTGGACAGTTACAATGAGCAGTTCTTC. It is translated as CASSLLDSYNEQFF.

This clonotype was counted many times. The rearrangement uses TRBV3-1 and TRBJ1-2; D gene unclear. V shed 10 bases and J shed 2 bases, with 11 bases lying between them. The germline CDR1 and CDR2 sequences are LGHDT and YNNKEL (reference sequence). This CDR3 has 12 amino acids. The CDR3, as DNA: TGTGCCACCAGTTTCGGGAACTATGGCTACACCTTC. It encodes CATSFGNYGYTF.

The chain joins TRBV2 to TRBJ2-5, with 9 bases lining up with TRBD1. Germline V gene lookup returns CDR1 SNHLY and CDR2 FYNNEI. CDR3 length: 14 residues. V gave up 7 bases and J gave up 3 bases; unmatched junction bases: 6. The CDR3 loop reads CASNRDRVEETQYF. Written as DNA, the CDR3 is TGTGCCAGCAACCGGGACAGGGTGGAAGAGACCCAGTACTTC.

The chain is built from TRBV7-9 and TRBJ2-1; D is unclear. V was shortened by 6 bases and J by 2 bases, with 17 bases between the two germline ends. The germline V gene encodes CDR1 SEHNR and CDR2 FQNEAQ (reference sequence). The CDR3 loop spans 16 amino acids. The CDR3 sequence is CASSLNGDLTYNEQFF. In DNA, the CDR3 is TGTGCCAGCAGTCTAAACGGCGACTTAACCTACAATGAGCAGTTCTTC.

The rearrangement uses TRBV7-2 and TRBJ2-2; 9 bases map to TRBD2. Trimming took 3 bases from V and 4 from J; bases not matched to a gene: 3. The CDR3 is made up of 15 amino acids. The germline CDR1 and CDR2 sequences are SGHTA and FQGNSA. The CDR3 loop is CASSFQAGGTGELFF. The CDR3 nucleotides are TGTGCCAGCAGCTTCCAAGCGGGGGGCACCGGGGAGCTGTTTTTT. Based on the CDR3 plus reference TRBV7-2 and TRBJ2-2, the full variable domain is GAGVSQSPSNKVTEKGKDVELRCDPISGHTALYWYRQSLGQGLEFLIYFQGNSAPDKSGLPSDRFSAERTGGSVSTLTIQRTQQEDSAVYLCASSFQAGGTGELFFGEGSRLTVL.

This clonotype has only a few counts. The chain carries TRBV20-1 and TRBJ2-7; 8 nucleotides align to TRBD2. V lost 0 bases and J lost 2; bases outside the gene matches: 9. Germline V lookup: CDR1 DFQATT, CDR2 SNEGSKA (reference sequence). The CDR3 is 16 amino acids. CDR3 sequence: CSARDSLAGGTYEQYV. For the CDR3, the DNA is TGCAGTGCTAGAGATTCGCTGGCGGGGGGTACCTACGAGCAGTACGTC.

This clonotype was seen only a few times. The CDR3 loop reads CSVAGQGRETQYF. The CDR3 DNA sequence: TGCAGCGTCGCGGGACAGGGCAGGGAGACCCAGTACTTC. The rearrangement joins TRBV29-1 to TRBJ2-5; TRBD1 aligns across 9 bases. This CDR3 is built from 13 residues. V lost 6 bases and J lost 5; bases outside the gene matches: 7. Germline V CDR1 and CDR2: SQVTM, ANQGSEA.

This clonotype qualifies as medium-sized. The rearrangement joins TRBV10-3 to TRBJ2-7; the D gene is possibly TRBD2 (6 bases). V lost 4 bases and J 5 bases, leaving 15 bases between the germline ends. CDR1 ENHRY and CDR2 SYGVKD come from the germline V gene. CDR3 size: 14 residues. CDR3 nucleotides: TGTGCCATCAGTGGACTTTTTGGAGGGGACGAGCAGTACTTC. As protein: CAISGLFGGDEQYF.

The chain combines TRBV11-2 with TRBJ2-5; 10 nucleotides align to TRBD2. Looked up from germline, CDR1 is SGHAT and CDR2 is FQNNGV. Unmatched junction bases numbered 0, after V lost 6 bases and J lost 5 bases. The CDR3 has 12 amino acids. CDR3 DNA: TGTGCCAGCAGGACTAGCGGGGAGACCCAGTACTTC. This gives the protein CASRTSGETQYF. Drawing the rest from reference TRBV11-2 and TRBJ2-5, the complete variable domain is EAGVAQSPRYKIIEKRQSVAFWCNPISGHATLYWYQQILGQGPKLLIQFQNNGVVDDSQLPKDRFSAERLKGVDSTLKIQPAKLEDSAVYLCASRTSGETQYFGPGTRLLVL.

The table lists this clonotype with a few counts. The V and J genes are TRBV4-1 and TRBJ2-7; the D is unclear. V lost 1 base, J lost 2 bases, and 15 bases lay in between. CDR1 and CDR2 from the germline V gene are MGHRA and YSYEKL. CDR3 length: 16 amino acids. The CDR3 DNA follows: TGCGCCAGCAGCCAAGCCGGGCCCCTGGGCCCCTACGAGCAGTACGTC. It encodes CASSQAGPLGPYEQYV.

This clonotype was found many times. The chain is built from TRBV5-6 and TRBJ2-3; unclear D gene. The germline gives CDR1 SGHDT, CDR2 YYEEEE. The CDR3 sequence is 11 residues long. Trimming removed 3 bases from V and 6 bases from J, with 5 bases in between. The CDR3 nucleotides read TGTGCCAGCAGCTCGTACGATACGCAGTATTTT. This translates into CASSSYDTQYF.